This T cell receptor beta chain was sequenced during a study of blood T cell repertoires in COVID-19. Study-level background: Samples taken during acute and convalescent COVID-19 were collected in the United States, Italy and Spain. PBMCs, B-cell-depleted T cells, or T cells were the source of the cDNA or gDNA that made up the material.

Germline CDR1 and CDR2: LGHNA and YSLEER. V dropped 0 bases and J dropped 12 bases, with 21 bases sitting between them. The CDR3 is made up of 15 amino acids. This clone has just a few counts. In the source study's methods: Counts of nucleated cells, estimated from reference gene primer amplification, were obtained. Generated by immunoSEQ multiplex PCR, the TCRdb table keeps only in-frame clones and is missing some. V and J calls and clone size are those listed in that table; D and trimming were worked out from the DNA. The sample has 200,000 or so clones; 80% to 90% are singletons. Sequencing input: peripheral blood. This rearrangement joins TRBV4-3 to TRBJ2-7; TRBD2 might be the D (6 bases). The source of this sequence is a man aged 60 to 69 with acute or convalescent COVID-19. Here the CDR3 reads CASSQDRAPGLFPYF. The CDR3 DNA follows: TGCGCCAGCAGCCAAGATAGGGCCCCGGGACTCTTCCCGTACTTC.